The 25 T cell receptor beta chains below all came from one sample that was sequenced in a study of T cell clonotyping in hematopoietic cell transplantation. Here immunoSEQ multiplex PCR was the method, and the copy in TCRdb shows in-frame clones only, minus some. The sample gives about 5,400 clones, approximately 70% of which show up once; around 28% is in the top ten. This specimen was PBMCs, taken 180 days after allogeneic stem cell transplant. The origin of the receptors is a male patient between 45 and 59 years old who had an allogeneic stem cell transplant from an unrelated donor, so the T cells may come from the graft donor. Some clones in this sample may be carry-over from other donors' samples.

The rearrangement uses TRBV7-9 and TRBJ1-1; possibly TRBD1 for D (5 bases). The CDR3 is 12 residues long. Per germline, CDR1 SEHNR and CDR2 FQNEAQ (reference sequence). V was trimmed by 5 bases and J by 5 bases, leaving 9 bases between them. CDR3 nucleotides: TGTGCCAGCAGCCCGGGGGGGACTGAAGCTTTCTTT. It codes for CASSPGGTEAFF.

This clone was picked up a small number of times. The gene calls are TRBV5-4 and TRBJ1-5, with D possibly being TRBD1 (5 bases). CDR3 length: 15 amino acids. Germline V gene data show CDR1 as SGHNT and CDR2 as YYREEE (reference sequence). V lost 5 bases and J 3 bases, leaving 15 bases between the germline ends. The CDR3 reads CASSSRGELNQPQHF. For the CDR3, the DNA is TGTGCCAGCAGTTCGAGGGGAGAACTCAATCAGCCCCAGCATTTT. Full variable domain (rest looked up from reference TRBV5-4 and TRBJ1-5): ETGVTQSPTHLIKTRGQQVTLRCSSQSGHNTVSWYQQALGQGPQFIFQYYREEENGRGNFPPRFSGLQFPNYSSELNVNALELDDSALYLCASSSRGELNQPQHFGDGTRLSIL.

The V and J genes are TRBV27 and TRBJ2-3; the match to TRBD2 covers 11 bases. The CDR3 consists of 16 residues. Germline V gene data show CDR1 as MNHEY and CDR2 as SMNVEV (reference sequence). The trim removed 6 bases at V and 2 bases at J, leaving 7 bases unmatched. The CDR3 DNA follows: TGTGCCAGCAGGACTAGCGGGGCCCCTCTCACAGATACGCAGTATTTT. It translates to CASRTSGAPLTDTQYF.

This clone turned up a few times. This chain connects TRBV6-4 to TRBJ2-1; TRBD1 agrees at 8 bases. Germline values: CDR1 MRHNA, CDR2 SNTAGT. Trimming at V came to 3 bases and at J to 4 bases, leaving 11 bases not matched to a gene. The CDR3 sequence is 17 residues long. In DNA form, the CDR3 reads TGTGCCAGCAGTGATCAACCCGGACAGGGTTTATACAATGAGCAGTTCTTC. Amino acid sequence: CASSDQPGQGLYNEQFF.

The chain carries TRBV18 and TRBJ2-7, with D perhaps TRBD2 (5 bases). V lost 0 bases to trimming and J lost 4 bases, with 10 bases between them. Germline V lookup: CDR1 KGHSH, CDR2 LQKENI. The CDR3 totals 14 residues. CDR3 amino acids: CASSPPSVPYEQYF. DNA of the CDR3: TGTGCCAGCTCACCACCTAGCGTACCTTACGAGCAGTACTTC.

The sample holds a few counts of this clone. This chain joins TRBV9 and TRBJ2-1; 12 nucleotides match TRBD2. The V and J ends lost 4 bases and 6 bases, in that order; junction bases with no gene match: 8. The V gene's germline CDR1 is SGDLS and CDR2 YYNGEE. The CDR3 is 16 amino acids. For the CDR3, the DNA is TGTGCCAGCAGCTCCCGGACTAGCGGGACGCGCAATGAGCAGTTCTTC. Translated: CASSSRTSGTRNEQFF.

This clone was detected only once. The CDR3 protein is CASSLKTASYGYTF. Here the CDR3 DNA reads TGTGCCAGCAGCTTAAAAACAGCTAGCTATGGCTACACCTTC. This chain connects TRBV7-2 to TRBJ1-2; no clear D gene. Germline V gives CDR1 SGHTA, CDR2 FQGNSA. CDR3 length equals 14 residues. Trimming pared 2 bases from V and 4 bases from J, leaving 11 bases between.

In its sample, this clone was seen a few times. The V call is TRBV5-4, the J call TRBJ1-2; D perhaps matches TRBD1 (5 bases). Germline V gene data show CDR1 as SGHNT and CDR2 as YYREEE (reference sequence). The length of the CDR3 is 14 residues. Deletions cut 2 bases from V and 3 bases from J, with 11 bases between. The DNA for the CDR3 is TGTGCCAGCAGCTTTTTCACAGGCGACTATGGCTACACCTTC. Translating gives CASSFFTGDYGYTF.

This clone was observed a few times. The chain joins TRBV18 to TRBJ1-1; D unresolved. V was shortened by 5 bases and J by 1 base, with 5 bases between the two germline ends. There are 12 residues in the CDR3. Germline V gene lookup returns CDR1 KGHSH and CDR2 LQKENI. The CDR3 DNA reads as TGTGCCAGCTCAGGGCAGAACACTGAAGCTTTCTTT. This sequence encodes CASSGQNTEAFF.

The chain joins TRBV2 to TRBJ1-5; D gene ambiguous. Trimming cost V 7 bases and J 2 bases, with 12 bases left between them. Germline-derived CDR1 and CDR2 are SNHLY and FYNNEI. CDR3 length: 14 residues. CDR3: CASTLYKGNQPQHF. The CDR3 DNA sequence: TGTGCCAGCACGCTATACAAAGGCAATCAGCCCCAGCATTTT.

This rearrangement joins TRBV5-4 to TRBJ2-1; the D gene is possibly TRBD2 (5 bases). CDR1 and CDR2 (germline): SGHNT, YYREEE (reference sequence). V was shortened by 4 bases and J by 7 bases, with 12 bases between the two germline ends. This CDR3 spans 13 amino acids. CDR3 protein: CASSPGFGNEQFF. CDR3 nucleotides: TGTGCCAGCAGCCCGGGGTTTGGGAATGAGCAGTTCTTC.

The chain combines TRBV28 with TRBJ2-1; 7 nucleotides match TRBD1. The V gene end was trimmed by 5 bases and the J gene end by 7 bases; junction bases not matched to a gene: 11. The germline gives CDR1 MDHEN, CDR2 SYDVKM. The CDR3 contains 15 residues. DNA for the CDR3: TGTGCCAGCAGTCCCCAACAGGGGTTCCTTAATGAGCAGTTCTTC. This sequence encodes CASSPQQGFLNEQFF.

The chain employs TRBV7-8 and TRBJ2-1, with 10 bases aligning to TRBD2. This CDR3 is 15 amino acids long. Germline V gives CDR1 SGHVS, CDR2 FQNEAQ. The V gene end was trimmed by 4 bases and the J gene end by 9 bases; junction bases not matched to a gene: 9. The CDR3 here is CASSSERGGVGEQFF. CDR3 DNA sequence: TGTGCCAGCAGCTCAGAGCGGGGGGGCGTTGGTGAGCAGTTCTTC.

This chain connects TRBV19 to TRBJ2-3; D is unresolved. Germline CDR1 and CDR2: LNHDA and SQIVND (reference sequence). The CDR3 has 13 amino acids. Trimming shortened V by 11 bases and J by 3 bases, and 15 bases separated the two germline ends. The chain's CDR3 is CASSDNPTDTQYF. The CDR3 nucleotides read TGTGCCTCCTCCGATAACCCGACAGATACGCAGTATTTT.

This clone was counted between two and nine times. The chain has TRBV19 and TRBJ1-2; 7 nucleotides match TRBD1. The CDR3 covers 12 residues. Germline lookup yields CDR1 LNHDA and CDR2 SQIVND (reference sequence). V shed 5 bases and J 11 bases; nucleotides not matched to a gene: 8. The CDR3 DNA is TGTGCCAGTAGTTTTCGACAGGGATATTACACCTTC. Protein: CASSFRQGYYTF. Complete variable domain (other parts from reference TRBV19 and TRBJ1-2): DGGITQSPKYLFRKEGQNVTLSCEQNLNHDAMYWYRQDPGQGLRLIYYSQIVNDFQKGDIAEGYSVSREKKESFPLTVTSAQKNPTAFYLCASSFRQGYYTFGSGTRLTVV.

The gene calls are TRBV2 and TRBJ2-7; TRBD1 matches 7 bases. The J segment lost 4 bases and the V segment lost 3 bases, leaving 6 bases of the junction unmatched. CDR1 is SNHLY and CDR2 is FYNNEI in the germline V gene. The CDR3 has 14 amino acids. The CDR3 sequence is CASSERGLGYEQYF. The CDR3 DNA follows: TGTGCCAGCAGTGAGAGGGGGCTGGGGTACGAGCAGTACTTC.

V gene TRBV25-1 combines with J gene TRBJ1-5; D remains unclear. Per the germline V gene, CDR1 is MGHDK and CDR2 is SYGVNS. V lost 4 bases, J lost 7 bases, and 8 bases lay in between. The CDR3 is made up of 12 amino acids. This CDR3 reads CASSVGVQPQHF. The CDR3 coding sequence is TGTGCCAGCAGTGTAGGTGTACAGCCCCAGCATTTT.

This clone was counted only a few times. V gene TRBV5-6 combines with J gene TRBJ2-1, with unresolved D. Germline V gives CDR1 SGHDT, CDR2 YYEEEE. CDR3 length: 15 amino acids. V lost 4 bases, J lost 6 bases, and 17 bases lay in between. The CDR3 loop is CASSPKDLEFNEQFF. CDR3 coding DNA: TGTGCCAGCAGCCCGAAGGATCTAGAGTTCAATGAGCAGTTCTTC.

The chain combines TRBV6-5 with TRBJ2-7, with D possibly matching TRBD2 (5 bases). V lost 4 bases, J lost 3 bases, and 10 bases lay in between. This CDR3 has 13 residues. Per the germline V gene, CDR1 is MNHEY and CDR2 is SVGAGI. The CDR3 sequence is CASSFEGDYEQYF. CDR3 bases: TGTGCCAGCAGTTTTGAGGGCGACTACGAGCAGTACTTC.

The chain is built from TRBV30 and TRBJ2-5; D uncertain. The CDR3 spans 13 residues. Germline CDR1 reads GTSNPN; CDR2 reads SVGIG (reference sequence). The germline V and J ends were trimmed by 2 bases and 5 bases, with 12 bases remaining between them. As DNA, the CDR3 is TGTGCCTGGAGTCCTGGGATACGGGAGACCCAGTACTTC. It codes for CAWSPGIRETQYF.

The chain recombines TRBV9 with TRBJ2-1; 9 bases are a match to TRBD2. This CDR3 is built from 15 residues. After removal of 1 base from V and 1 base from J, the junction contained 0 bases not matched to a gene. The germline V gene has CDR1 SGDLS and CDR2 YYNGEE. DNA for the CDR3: TGTGCCAGCAGCGTACTAGCGGGGTCCTACAATGAGCAGTTCTTC. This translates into CASSVLAGSYNEQFF.

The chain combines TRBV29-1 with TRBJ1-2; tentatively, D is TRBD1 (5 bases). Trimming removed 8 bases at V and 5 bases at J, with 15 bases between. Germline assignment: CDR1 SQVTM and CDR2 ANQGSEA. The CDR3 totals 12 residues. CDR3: CSPGTVPYGYTF. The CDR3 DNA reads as TGCAGCCCTGGGACGGTACCTTATGGCTACACCTTC.

CDR3 DNA sequence: TGTGCCAGCAGCTTGGGGACTCTTAACTATGGCTACACCTTC. Translation: CASSLGTLNYGYTF. V and J are TRBV7-2 and TRBJ1-2; TRBD1 might be the D (5 bases). The germline V gene has CDR1 SGHTA and CDR2 FQGNSA. Trimming pared 3 bases from V and 1 base from J, leaving 9 bases between. The CDR3 runs 14 residues.

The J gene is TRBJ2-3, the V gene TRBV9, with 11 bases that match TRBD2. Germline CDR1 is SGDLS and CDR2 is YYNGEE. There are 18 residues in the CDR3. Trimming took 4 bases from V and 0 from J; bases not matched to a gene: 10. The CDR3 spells CASSYTSGSGGSTDTQYF. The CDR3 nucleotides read TGTGCCAGCAGCTACACTAGCGGGAGCGGGGGTAGCACAGATACGCAGTATTTT.

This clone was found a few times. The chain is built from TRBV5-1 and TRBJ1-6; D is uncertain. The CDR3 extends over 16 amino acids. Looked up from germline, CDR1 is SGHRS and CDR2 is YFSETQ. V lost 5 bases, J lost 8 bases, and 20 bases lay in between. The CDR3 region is CASRYREASGYSPLHF. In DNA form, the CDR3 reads TGCGCCAGCAGGTATCGTGAAGCCAGCGGTTATTCACCCCTCCACTTT.